This is a list of T cell receptor beta chains from one sample in a study of T cells after yellow fever vaccination. TCRdb processed the 5' RACE reads anew with MiXCR; each CDR3 protein has one entry. The data hold some 110,000 distinct CDR3 sequences, with 8.4% observed a single time. The material sequenced was CD8+ T cells sorted from PBMCs, taken 45 days after the yellow fever booster vaccination. These TCRs come from a man aged 25 to 40 who received the YFV17D yellow fever vaccine. Each CDR3 is given with its conserved first and last residue. D genes are given only for firm matches. Clone size appears in some rows only: once, few, many, or a class for an expanded clone.

many TRBJ2-3 TRBV7-2 15 . CASSAGVTTTDTQYF TGTGCCAGCAGCGCCGGAGTGACTACCACAGATACGCAGTATTTT
few TRBJ2-2 TRBV20-1 15 TRBD2 CSARASGRSTGELFF TGCAGTGCTAGAGCTAGCGGGAGGAGCACCGGGGAGCTGTTTTTT
many TRBJ2-7 TRBV6-2/TRBV6-3 15 . CASSSRTRGTYEQYF TGTGCCAGCAGTTCTCGGACTAGGGGGACCTACGAGCAGTACTTC
many TRBJ2-7 TRBV9 14 TRBD2 CASSVSWGGYEQYF TGTGCCAGCAGCGTCTCTTGGGGGGGCTACGAGCAGTACTTC
few TRBJ2-6 TRBV20-1 13 . CSASGAGANVLTF TGCAGTGCTAGTGGGGCTGGGGCCAACGTCCTGACTTTC
. TRBJ2-5 TRBV4-3 15 . CASSKTLGQQETQYF TGCGCCAGCAGCAAAACGCTAGGGCAGCAAGAGACCCAGTACTTC
. TRBJ2-1 TRBV18 13 . CASSPGEYNEQFF TGTGCCAGCTCACCAGGGGAATACAATGAGCAGTTCTTC
. TRBJ1-2 TRBV7-2 14 TRBD1 CASTPGQGAYGYTF TGTGCCAGCACGCCGGGACAGGGGGCTTATGGCTACACCTTC
few TRBJ2-2 TRBV12-3/TRBV12-4 16 TRBD1 CASSQQGDPNTGELFF TGTGCCAGCAGTCAACAGGGGGATCCGAACACCGGGGAGCTGTTTTTT
many TRBJ2-7 TRBV6-5 14 TRBD2 CASSLAGRSYEQYF TGTGCCAGCAGTTTAGCGGGGCGTTCCTACGAGCAGTACTTC
many TRBJ2-1 TRBV7-9 10 . CASSLVPGFF TGTGCCAGCAGCTTAGTACCCGGGTTCTTC
many TRBJ2-2 TRBV20-1 14 . CSARGGPNTGELFF TGCAGTGCTAGAGGAGGACCGAACACCGGGGAGCTGTTTTTT
few TRBJ2-1 TRBV7-2 14 TRBD1 CASSWTGDVSEQFF TGTGCCAGCAGTTGGACAGGGGACGTTTCTGAGCAGTTCTTC
many TRBJ1-1 TRBV9 14 . CASSVEGTPTEAFF TGTGCCAGCAGCGTAGAAGGGACACCCACTGAAGCTTTCTTT
many TRBJ2-1 TRBV15 17 TRBD2 CATSLPQRERYYNEQFF TGTGCCACCAGCCTCCCCCAGCGGGAGCGATACTACAATGAGCAGTTCTTC
many TRBJ2-3 TRBV14 12 . CASSLNTDTQYF TGTGCCAGCAGCCTGAACACAGATACGCAGTATTTT
few TRBJ2-7 TRBV19 13 TRBD2 CASSRGLAGEQYF TGTGCCAGTAGCCGGGGACTAGCCGGCGAGCAGTACTTC
few TRBJ2-5 TRBV11-1 18 TRBD1 CASSSTGTGVSGAETQYF TGTGCCAGCAGCAGTACCGGGACAGGGGTATCCGGGGCAGAGACCCAGTACTTC
. TRBJ2-1 TRBV27 16 . CASSIPDGPFYNEQFF TGTGCCAGCAGTATTCCTGATGGCCCCTTCTACAATGAGCAGTTCTTC
few TRBJ2-5 TRBV27 16 . CASRRAPPQGPETQYF TGTGCCAGCAGACGTGCCCCGCCCCAGGGTCCGGAGACCCAGTACTTC
few TRBJ2-2 TRBV5-1 15 . CASSPWAQNTGELFF TGCGCCAGCAGCCCATGGGCACAGAACACCGGGGAGCTGTTTTTT
many TRBJ2-1 TRBV7-6 16 TRBD1 CASSSPPRTGLNEQFF TGTGCCAGCAGCTCCCCGCCCCGGACAGGGTTGAATGAGCAGTTCTTC
many TRBJ2-7 TRBV4-2 15 . CASSRTQGSSYEQYF TGTGCCAGCAGCCGCACTCAGGGGAGCTCCTACGAGCAGTACTTC
many TRBJ2-5 TRBV20-1 15 . CSARDISEGTETQYF TGCAGTGCTAGAGATATTAGCGAAGGAACGGAGACCCAGTACTTC
once TRBJ2-7 TRBV20-1 13 . CSARARSSYEQYF TGCAGTGCTAGAGCCCGAAGCTCCTACGAGCAGTACTTC
many TRBJ2-1 TRBV29-1 14 . CSVELQGGDLEQFF TGCAGCGTTGAATTGCAGGGCGGGGACCTTGAGCAGTTCTTC
few TRBJ2-3 TRBV27 14 . CASALATITDTQYF TGTGCCAGCGCTCTAGCGACGATCACAGATACGCAGTATTTT